These 25 T cell receptor beta chains came from one sample sequenced in a study of T cell responses to AZD1222 COVID-19 vaccine. Repertoires were generated with immunoSEQ multiplex PCR, while TCRdb's copy carries only in-frame clones and drops some. The repertoire has some 110,000 clones, 88% of them found once; the top ten carry around 9.6%. Sequencing used peripheral blood, obtained on day 0 of AZD1222 vaccination. The receptors here all came from an adult in good health.

The gene calls are TRBV19 and TRBJ1-1; D remains unclear. CDR3 size: 16 residues. Germline V gene sequence: CDR1 LNHDA, CDR2 SQIVND (reference sequence). V lost 4 bases, J lost 4 bases, and 19 bases lay in between. The CDR3 here is CASSTPRAGVGTEAFF. CDR3 bases: TGTGCCAGTAGTACCCCACGTGCGGGAGTTGGCACTGAAGCTTTCTTT. The full variable domain, its missing parts supplied by reference TRBV19 and TRBJ1-1, is DGGITQSPKYLFRKEGQNVTLSCEQNLNHDAMYWYRQDPGQGLRLIYYSQIVNDFQKGDIAEGYSVSREKKESFPLTVTSAQKNPTAFYLCASSTPRAGVGTEAFFGQGTRLTVV.

The chain has TRBV9 and TRBJ2-3; D is perhaps TRBD1 or TRBD2 (5 bases each). V lost 4 bases and J lost 6, with 21 bases in between. The CDR3 totals 16 residues. In germline, CDR1 is SGDLS, CDR2 YYNGEE. This CDR3 reads CASSTSEGPPRDTQYF. The DNA for the CDR3 is TGTGCCAGCAGCACAAGTGAGGGGCCCCCGAGGGATACGCAGTATTTT. Filled out from reference TRBV9 and TRBJ2-3, the complete variable domain reads DSGVTQTPKHLITATGQRVTLRCSPRSGDLSVYWYQQSLDQGLQFLIQYYNGEERAKGNILERFSAQQFPDLHSELNLSSLELGDSALYFCASSTSEGPPRDTQYFGPGTRLTVL.

The CDR3 DNA is TGTGCCAGCAGTTTATCGAAGGGGACAGGGGGCGACGAGCAGTACTTC. Translation gives CASSLSKGTGGDEQYF. The rearrangement links TRBV27 to TRBJ2-7, with TRBD1 identical over 12 bases. CDR3 size: 16 residues. J gave up 5 bases and V 0 bases, and 5 bases lay outside the gene matches. The germline gives CDR1 MNHEY, CDR2 SMNVEV (reference sequence).

On this clone: Distinct nucleotide sequences in the sample also encode this CDR3. J is TRBJ1-5 and V is TRBV5-1; 7 bases are shared with TRBD1. The CDR3 is 14 residues long. Germline lookup yields CDR1 SGHRS and CDR2 YFSETQ. V lost 4 bases to trimming and J lost 5 bases; unmatched junction nucleotides: 6. CDR3 in amino acids: CASSQGQGDQPQHF. The CDR3 nucleotides are TGCGCCAGCAGCCAAGGTCAGGGGGATCAGCCCCAGCATTTT. Supplemented by reference TRBV5-1 and TRBJ1-5, the full variable domain reads KAGVTQTPRYLIKTRGQQVTLSCSPISGHRSVSWYQQTPGQGLQFLFEYFSETQRNKGNFPGRFSGRQFSNSRSEMNVSTLELGDSALYLCASSQGQGDQPQHFGDGTRLSIL.

This chain uses TRBV18 with TRBJ2-5; D ambiguous. V was shortened by 2 bases and J by 0 bases, with 13 bases between the two germline ends. This CDR3 is built from 16 residues. Per the germline V gene, CDR1 is KGHSH and CDR2 is LQKENI. CDR3 region: CASSPSITGHQETQYF. Here the CDR3 DNA reads TGTGCCAGCTCACCAAGCATTACGGGCCACCAAGAGACCCAGTACTTC.

This chain links TRBV3-1 (or the pseudogene TRBV3-2) with TRBJ1-2, with 10 bases identical to TRBD1. Germline values: CDR1 LGHDT, CDR2 YNNKEL (reference sequence). With V trimmed by 1 base and J by 2 bases, 13 bases remained unmatched. The CDR3 loop spans 19 amino acids. The CDR3 DNA reads as TGTGCCAGCAGCCAAGTCGCTCTGGGACAGGGGATTTCGAACTATGGCTACACCTTC. It translates to CASSQVALGQGISNYGYTF.

This chain joins TRBV19 and TRBJ2-1; 10 bases match TRBD1. Germline assignment: CDR1 LNHDA and CDR2 SQIVND (reference sequence). This CDR3 comprises 15 residues. Trimming removed 7 bases from V and 7 bases from J; junction bases left unmatched: 10. The CDR3 DNA sequence: TGTGCCAGTATCTCCCGGGACAGGGGCCGGAATGAGCAGTTCTTC. Translation gives CASISRDRGRNEQFF.

The chain recombines TRBV28 with TRBJ2-3; a possible D gene is TRBD1 (5 bases). The ends were cut back, 3 bases at V and 2 bases at J, with 6 bases in the middle. There are 13 residues in the CDR3. Germline CDR1 and CDR2: MDHEN and SYDVKM. For the CDR3, the DNA is TGTGCCAGCAGTTTCAGGGACACAGATACGCAGTATTTT. Translating gives CASSFRDTDTQYF.

This rearrangement joins TRBV28 to TRBJ1-5, with TRBD1 as a possible D gene (6 bases). Germline CDR1 MDHEN, CDR2 SYDVKM. The CDR3 runs to 16 residues. V dropped 3 bases and J dropped 3 bases, with 15 bases sitting between them. For the CDR3, the DNA is TGTGCCAGCAGTTTCAGGGGTATACTATACAATCAGCCCCAGCATTTT. As protein: CASSFRGILYNQPQHF.

The V call is TRBV5-6, the J call TRBJ1-4; the D is unclear. The V and J ends lost 0 bases and 4 bases respectively, with 10 bases between them. CDR1 is SGHDT, CDR2 YYEEEE, per germline. The CDR3 runs 15 residues. The CDR3 sequence: CASSLGGLGNEKLFF. The CDR3 coding sequence is TGTGCCAGCAGCTTGGGAGGGCTCGGTAATGAAAAACTGTTTTTT. Filled out from reference TRBV5-6 and TRBJ1-4, the complete variable domain reads DAGVTQSPTHLIKTRGQQVTLRCSPKSGHDTVSWYQQALGQGPQFIFQYYEEEERQRGNFPDRFSGHQFPNYSSELNVNALLLGDSALYLCASSLGGLGNEKLFFGSGTQLSVL.

This clone was seen only a few times. The CDR3, as DNA: TGTGCCAGCAGCTTAGTAACAGGGGTGGTTGACACTGAAGCTTTCTTT. Encoded protein: CASSLVTGVVDTEAFF. The chain is built from TRBV7-2 and TRBJ1-1; 7 bases map to TRBD1. The CDR3 has 16 amino acids. Germline V gene sequence: CDR1 SGHTA, CDR2 FQGNSA. Trimming removed 1 base from V and 3 bases from J; junction bases left unmatched: 8.

The rearrangement links TRBV6-2 or TRBV6-3 to TRBJ1-1; TRBD1 matches 8 bases. This CDR3 comprises 13 residues. The germline V gene encodes CDR1 MNHEY and CDR2 SVGEGT. V was clipped by 2 bases and J by 8 bases; unmatched bases: 4. In DNA, the CDR3 is TGTGCCAGCAGTTACCGGGCAGGGGGCGAAGCTTTCTTT. Protein product: CASSYRAGGEAFF.

The rearrangement links TRBV6-2 or TRBV6-3 to TRBJ2-4; D is possibly TRBD1 (5 bases). There are 17 residues in the CDR3. The V end lost 4 bases, the J end lost 0 bases, and 16 bases lay between the germline ends. The V gene's germline CDR1 is MNHEY and CDR2 SVGEGT. The CDR3, as DNA: TGTGCCAGCAGTTCCTGGGGCAGAACCCAAGCCAAAAACATTCAGTACTTC. Translating it yields CASSSWGRTQAKNIQYF.

The DNA of the CDR3 is TGCGCCAGCAGCCTGGGACAGGGGAACACTGAAGCTTTCTTT. Translation gives CASSLGQGNTEAFF. The chain combines TRBV4-1 with TRBJ1-1; 9 nucleotides line up with TRBD1. Trimming took 4 bases from V and 1 from J; bases not matched to a gene: 1. The CDR3 covers 14 residues. CDR1 is MGHRA and CDR2 is YSYEKL in the germline V gene.

The chain uses TRBV4-2 and TRBJ2-6; 9 bases line up with TRBD1. The CDR3 covers 18 residues. The germline V gene has CDR1 LGHNA and CDR2 YNFKEQ. With 3 bases clipped from V and 2 bases from J, the junction kept 8 bases outside the gene matches. The DNA of the CDR3 is TGTGCCAGCAGCCAGGCCGGGACAGGGACAACTGGGGCCAACGTCCTGACTTTC. Its translation is CASSQAGTGTTGANVLTF.

Notes on this clone: This CDR3 is also generated by other DNA sequences in the sample. CDR3 bases: TGCGCCAGCAGCTTAGAGGGTAGCAATCAGCCCCAGCATTTT. Translated: CASSLEGSNQPQHF. The chain recombines TRBV5-1 with TRBJ1-5, with unresolved D. This CDR3 spans 14 amino acids. The germline V and J ends were trimmed by 2 bases and 0 bases, with 6 bases remaining between them. CDR1 and CDR2 (germline): SGHRS, YFSETQ.

The V call is TRBV18, the J call TRBJ2-7, with TRBD2 matching 7 bases. Germline V gene sequence: CDR1 KGHSH, CDR2 LQKENI. The CDR3 extends over 15 amino acids. The V gene end was trimmed by 2 bases and the J gene end by 3 bases; junction bases not matched to a gene: 7. The CDR3 sequence is CASSPSAGEFYEQYF. The DNA of the CDR3 is TGTGCCAGCTCACCATCCGCGGGGGAGTTCTACGAGCAGTACTTC. Filled out from reference TRBV18 and TRBJ2-7, the complete variable domain reads NAGVMQNPRHLVRRRGQEARLRCSPMKGHSHVYWYRQLPEEGLKFMVYLQKENIIDESGMPKERFSAEFPKEGPSILRIQQVVRGDSAAYFCASSPSAGEFYEQYFGPGTRLTVT.

This clone was seen only once. The V and J genes are TRBV7-3 and TRBJ1-2, with 7 bases that match TRBD1. Germline CDR1 SGHTA, CDR2 FQGTGA. The CDR3 is 13 residues long. The junction had 4 bases not matched to a gene; V was cut back by 5 bases and J by 4 bases. CDR3 sequence (DNA): TGTGCCAGCAGCCGGGACAGTAGCTATGGCTACACCTTC. This sequence encodes CASSRDSSYGYTF.

CDR3 sequence (DNA): TGTGCCAGCAGCCACCTAGCGGGATACACAGATACGCAGTATTTT. This gives the protein CASSHLAGYTDTQYF. V usage is TRBV3-1 (or the pseudogene TRBV3-2) and J usage is TRBJ2-3; 9 nucleotides align to TRBD2. This CDR3 is built from 15 residues. CDR1 LGHDT and CDR2 YNNKEL come from the germline V gene (reference sequence). Trimming took 3 bases from V and 2 from J; bases not matched to a gene: 3.

This chain links TRBV7-2 with TRBJ1-4; TRBD1 might be the D (5 bases). The V gene's germline CDR1 is SGHTA and CDR2 FQGNSA. This CDR3 region has 14 residues. The V end lost 0 bases, the J end lost 6 bases, and 8 bases lay between the germline ends. The CDR3 nucleotides read TGTGCCAGCAGCTTAGCGCAGACAGATGAAAAACTGTTTTTT. Its protein is CASSLAQTDEKLFF.

V is TRBV10-3 and J is TRBJ2-1; maybe TRBD1 (6 bases). V lost 7 bases to trimming and J lost 4 bases, with 17 bases between them. Germline lookup yields CDR1 ENHRY and CDR2 SYGVKD. The CDR3 runs 15 residues. Here the CDR3 reads CAINRQGLGYNEQFF. DNA of the CDR3: TGTGCCATCAATCGGCAGGGGCTGGGTTACAATGAGCAGTTCTTC.

The chain has TRBV27 and TRBJ1-4; 8 nucleotides match TRBD1. The CDR3 has 14 residues. Trimming took 3 bases from V and 5 from J; bases not matched to a gene: 2. The germline V gene encodes CDR1 MNHEY and CDR2 SMNVEV (reference sequence). In DNA form, the CDR3 reads TGTGCCAGCAGTTTCCAGGGGGCGAATGAAAAACTGTTTTTT. This encodes CASSFQGANEKLFF.

The gene calls are TRBV18 and TRBJ1-2; TRBD1 matches at 7 bases. Germline loops: CDR1 KGHSH, CDR2 LQKENI. Trimming took 2 bases from V and 0 from J; bases not matched to a gene: 3. CDR3 length equals 15 residues. CDR3 sequence (DNA): TGTGCCAGCTCACCAGGAACAGGGGCTAACTATGGCTACACCTTC. This codes for CASSPGTGANYGYTF.

V gene TRBV9 combines with J gene TRBJ2-7; 8 bases line up with TRBD1. CDR1 and CDR2 (germline): SGDLS, YYNGEE. This CDR3 has 15 amino acids. The V segment lost 3 bases and the J segment 1 base; nucleotides outside the gene matches: 6. Written as DNA, the CDR3 is TGTGCCAGCAGCGCCGGGACAGGCAAGTCCTACGAGCAGTACTTC. This translates into CASSAGTGKSYEQYF.

The chain links TRBV6-5 to TRBJ1-1; 8 nucleotides agree with TRBD1. The germline gives CDR1 MNHEY, CDR2 SVGAGI. This CDR3 is 15 amino acids long. With V trimmed by 0 bases and J by 4 bases, 4 bases remained unmatched. CDR3 sequence: CASSYSRDRGTEAFF. The CDR3, as DNA: TGTGCCAGCAGTTACTCGCGAGACAGGGGCACTGAAGCTTTCTTT.